The subject of this entry is one TCR beta chain. This CDR3 region has 16 residues. Germline V gene sequence: CDR1 SGHTA, CDR2 FQGTGA. The J segment lost 2 bases and the V segment lost 2 bases, leaving 6 bases of the junction unmatched. The data stem from a study of blood T cell repertoires in COVID-19. As processed by the authors: Estimates of nucleated cell counts were drawn from the amplification of reference gene primers. Assay used: immunoSEQ multiplex PCR; TCRdb lists only in-frame clones, some missing. V, J and clone size were drawn from that table, and D and trimming were deduced from the DNA. Altogether a few hundred thousand clones are present, 88% being singletons, with the ten largest covering 1.2%.

The genes are TRBV7-3 and TRBJ2-1, with 7 bases matching TRBD1. This TCR was sampled from a woman aged 40 to 50 with acute COVID-19. Material: PBMCs or T cells enriched from blood (not recorded which). As DNA, the CDR3 is TGTGCCAGCAGCTTACGGGCGACAGGGACCTACAATGAGCAGTTCTTC. It yields the protein CASSLRATGTYNEQFF.